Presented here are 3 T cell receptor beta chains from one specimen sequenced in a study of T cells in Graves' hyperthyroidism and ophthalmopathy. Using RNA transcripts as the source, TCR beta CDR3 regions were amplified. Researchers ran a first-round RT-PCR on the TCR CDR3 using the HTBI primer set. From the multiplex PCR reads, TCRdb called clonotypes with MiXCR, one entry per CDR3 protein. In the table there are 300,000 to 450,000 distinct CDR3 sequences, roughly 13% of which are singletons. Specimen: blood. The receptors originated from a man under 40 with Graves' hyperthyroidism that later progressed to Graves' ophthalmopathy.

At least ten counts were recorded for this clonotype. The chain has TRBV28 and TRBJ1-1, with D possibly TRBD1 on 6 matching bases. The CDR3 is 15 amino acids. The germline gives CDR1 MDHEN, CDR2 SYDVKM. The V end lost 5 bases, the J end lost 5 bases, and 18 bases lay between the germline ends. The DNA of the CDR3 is TGTGCCAGCAGTCCCCCCGATGGGGGGCTGACTGAAGCTTTCTTT. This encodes CASSPPDGGLTEAFF.

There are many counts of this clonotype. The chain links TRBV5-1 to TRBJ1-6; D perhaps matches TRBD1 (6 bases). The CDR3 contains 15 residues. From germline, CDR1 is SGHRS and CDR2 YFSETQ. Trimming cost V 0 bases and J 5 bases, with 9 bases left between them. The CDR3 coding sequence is TGCGCCAGCAGCTTGGGGGACATAAATAATTCACCCCTCCACTTT. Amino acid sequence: CASSLGDINNSPLHF.

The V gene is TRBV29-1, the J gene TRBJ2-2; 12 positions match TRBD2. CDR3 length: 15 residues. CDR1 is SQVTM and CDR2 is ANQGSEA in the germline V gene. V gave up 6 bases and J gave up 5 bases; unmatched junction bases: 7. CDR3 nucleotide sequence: TGCAGCGTAGGGCGCGGACTAGCGGGGACCGGGGAGCTGTTTTTT. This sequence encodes CSVGRGLAGTGELFF.